A selection of T cell receptor beta chains follows, all from one sample in a study of T cell repertoires in cytomegalovirus infection. One entry per CDR3 protein results from TCRdb running MiXCR on the reads. The sample comprises 310,000 or so distinct CDR3 sequences, about 17% of which are singletons, and around 12% rests with the top ten. The source material was PBMCs. All receptors come from a human donor in good health (CMV status not recorded). Some clones in this sample may be carry-over from other donors' samples. CDR3s include the opening cysteine and the closing phenylalanine or tryptophan. Fields, in order: D gene, J gene, CDR3 length, clone size, V gene, CDR3 DNA, CDR3 protein. A D gene is named only where the DNA matches it firmly. Size values are once, few and many counts, or a class for expanded clones, and some rows have none.

d_gene: TRBD1
j_gene: TRBJ1-1
len: 16
abundance: NA
v_gene: TRBV7-8
CDR3nt: TGTGCCAGCAGCCTTATTGCCGGGACAGGTGGCACTGAAGCTTTCTTT
CDR3aa: CASSLIAGTGGTEAFF

d_gene: NA
j_gene: TRBJ2-7
len: 12
abundance: many
v_gene: TRBV7-9
CDR3nt: TGTGCCAGCAGCTCCCCGAAGGGCGAGCAGTACTTC
CDR3aa: CASSSPKGEQYF

d_gene: TRBD1
j_gene: TRBJ2-2
len: 16
abundance: NA
v_gene: TRBV6-2/TRBV6-3
CDR3nt: TGTGCCAGCAGTTACTTTGGGACAGGGACCACCGGGGAGCTGTTTTTT
CDR3aa: CASSYFGTGTTGELFF

d_gene: TRBD2
j_gene: TRBJ2-3
len: 14
abundance: NA
v_gene: TRBV6-5
CDR3nt: TGTGCCAGCAGTTACTGGGGGGGGATTGATACGCAGTATTTT
CDR3aa: CASSYWGGIDTQYF

d_gene: NA
j_gene: TRBJ2-2
len: 15
abundance: NA
v_gene: TRBV4-3
CDR3nt: TGCGCCAGCAGCCAAGCCTCCGCCTACACCGGGGAGCTGTTTTTT
CDR3aa: CASSQASAYTGELFF

d_gene: NA
j_gene: TRBJ2-7
len: 12
abundance: NA
v_gene: TRBV12-3/TRBV12-4
CDR3nt: TGTGCCAGCAGTCCATATACGACCCAGAAGTACTTC
CDR3aa: CASSPYTTQKYF

d_gene: TRBD1
j_gene: TRBJ1-2
len: 17
abundance: many
v_gene: TRBV7-2
CDR3nt: TGTGCCAGCAGCCGTGGGGGACAGGGTTCCCTCATGGGTGGCTACACCTTC
CDR3aa: CASSRGGQGSLMGGYTF

d_gene: TRBD1
j_gene: TRBJ1-2
len: 16
abundance: many
v_gene: TRBV28
CDR3nt: TGTGCCAGCAGCCAACGGCCGGGACAGGGGGCAAATGGCTACACCTTC
CDR3aa: CASSQRPGQGANGYTF

d_gene: TRBD1
j_gene: TRBJ1-1
len: 15
abundance: many
v_gene: TRBV20-1
CDR3nt: TGCAGTGCTAGGATTGCGGGACAGGCAAACACTGAAGCTTTCTTT
CDR3aa: CSARIAGQANTEAFF

d_gene: NA
j_gene: TRBJ2-4
len: 14
abundance: NA
v_gene: TRBV5-1
CDR3nt: TGCGCCAGCCAAGTACAGGGACCTAAGGACATTCAGTACTTC
CDR3aa: CASQVQGPKDIQYF

d_gene: NA
j_gene: TRBJ2-7
len: 14
abundance: many
v_gene: TRBV11-2
CDR3nt: TGTGCCAGCAGCGGGACCGAAAGAATCTACGAGCAGTACTTC
CDR3aa: CASSGTERIYEQYF

d_gene: NA
j_gene: TRBJ1-6
len: 16
abundance: many
v_gene: TRBV10-3
CDR3nt: TGTGCCATCAGTGAGGTCAGGGGTGGCGGTAATTCACCCCTCCACTTT
CDR3aa: CAISEVRGGGNSPLHF

d_gene: TRBD2
j_gene: TRBJ2-3
len: 19
abundance: few
v_gene: TRBV5-1
CDR3nt: TGCGCCAGCAGCGCCGAAGGGTCGGGCCAGCGGGGGTTCACAGATACGCAGTATTTT
CDR3aa: CASSAEGSGQRGFTDTQYF

d_gene: NA
j_gene: TRBJ1-5
len: 14
abundance: many
v_gene: TRBV6-1
CDR3nt: TGTGCCAGCAGTTTACAGGGAGTTGGACAGCCCCAGCATTTT
CDR3aa: CASSLQGVGQPQHF